The rows below give T cell receptor beta chains drawn from one sample of a study of shared clonotypes between healthy human individuals. Profiling relied on immunoSEQ multiplex PCR, and the TCRdb table lists in-frame clones only, not all of them. There are some 2,100,000 clones in the sample; just over 90% occur only once, and 1.5% to 2% lies in the top ten. The source material was naive CD8+ T cells from PBMCs. The receptors stem from a man aged 18 to 30 in good health. Some clones in this sample may be carry-over from other donors' samples. The CDR3 runs from the conserved cysteine through the conserved F or W. The D gene is left open where the match is weak. For some rows the clone size is stated as once, few or many, or as a class when expanded; others skip it.

- | TRBJ2-7 | - | TRBV27 | TGTGCCAGCAGTTTATTAAGTGCGGCGGGACCCTCCTACGAGCAGTACTTC | CASSLLSAAGPSYEQYF
- | TRBJ2-7 | TRBD2 | TRBV15 | TGTGCCACCAGCAGAGATCGCGGACTAGCCGGCGAGCAGTACTTC | CATSRDRGLAGEQYF
- | TRBJ2-7 | TRBD2 | TRBV11-2 | TGTGCCAGCAGCTTAGAGGGCAGCGGGATCTACGAGCAGTACTTC | CASSLEGSGIYEQYF
- | TRBJ1-2 | - | TRBV28 | TGTGCCAGCAGTCCGGGACATAACTATGGCTACACCTTC | CASSPGHNYGYTF
- | TRBJ2-1 | - | TRBV27 | TGTGCCAGCAGCCTGGGACTTTCCACTGAGCAGTTCTTC | CASSLGLSTEQFF
- | TRBJ2-1 | - | TRBV9 | TGTGCCAGCAGCGTAGGGGACCTCAATGAGCAGTTCTTC | CASSVGDLNEQFF
- | TRBJ2-3 | TRBD2 | TRBV2 | TGTGCCAGCAGCTCACTAGCGGGATTGGGAGATACGCAGTATTTT | CASSSLAGLGDTQYF
- | TRBJ2-6 | - | TRBV27 | TGTGCCAGCAGTTTAAACGGGCAGTTTGACTCTGGGGCCAACGTCCTGACTTTC | CASSLNGQFDSGANVLTF
- | TRBJ2-1 | - | TRBV7-6 | TGTGCCAGCAGCTTAGAGCCCAGCGGAACCTACAATGAGCAGTTCTTC | CASSLEPSGTYNEQFF
- | TRBJ2-7 | TRBD2 | TRBV5-4 | TGTGCCAGCAGATCCGGGACTAGCGGGAGGTTGGGGGACGAGCAGTACTTC | CASRSGTSGRLGDEQYF
- | TRBJ1-2 | - | TRBV27 | TGTGCCAGCAGTTTATATGGGGGAAATGGGGATGGCTACACCTTC | CASSLYGGNGDGYTF
- | TRBJ2-1 | TRBD2 | TRBV7-2 | TGTGCCAGCAGCTTAACCATCCAAGTTCTAGCGGTGAATGAGCAGTTCTTC | CASSLTIQVLAVNEQFF
once | TRBJ1-4 | - | TRBV29-1 | TGCAGCGTCTTCGTAGGGGTCGGTGAAAAACTGTTTTTT | CSVFVGVGEKLFF
- | TRBJ2-6 | - | TRBV27 | TGTGCCAGCAGCCCCTCCGGACAGTCTGCATTCGTGGGGGCCAACGTCCTGACTTTC | CASSPSGQSAFVGANVLTF
- | TRBJ2-5 | - | TRBV6-1 | TGTGCCAGCAGGTCCCCCGGGGAGACCCAGTACTTC | CASRSPGETQYF
once | TRBJ2-1 | - | TRBV27 | TGTGCCAGCACGGCGGTCGGCGAGCAGTTCTTC | CASTAVGEQFF
- | TRBJ1-5 | - | TRBV19 | TGTGCCAGTAGTGGACGGGGGAGCAATCAGCCCCAGCATTTT | CASSGRGSNQPQHF
- | TRBJ1-2 | - | TRBV11-2 | TGTGCCAGCAGCTTAGCCGGGGGAGGGGGCTACACCTTC | CASSLAGGGGYTF
- | TRBJ2-2 | - | TRBV2 | TGTGCCAGCAGTGTTGGGAATACCGCGAACACCGGGGAGCTGTTTTTT | CASSVGNTANTGELFF
- | TRBJ1-5 | TRBD1 | TRBV28 | TGTGCCAGCAGTTTTGAGGGACAGGGGTGGGGAAACAATCAGCCCCAGCATTTT | CASSFEGQGWGNNQPQHF
- | TRBJ2-7 | TRBD1 | TRBV27 | TGTGCCAGCAGGACAGGGGCTTACGCCTACGAGCAGTACTTC | CASRTGAYAYEQYF
- | TRBJ2-1 | TRBD2 | TRBV4-3 | TGCGCCAGCAGCCCCCGGGTAGCGGGAGTTCTCGATGAGCAGTTCTTC | CASSPRVAGVLDEQFF
few | TRBJ1-1 | - | TRBV30 | TGTGCCTGGAGAGACAGCAGAGACACTGAAGCTTTCTTT | CAWRDSRDTEAFF
- | TRBJ1-4 | - | TRBV6-1 | TGTGCCAGCAGTGAAGCGGGACGCAGGAATGAAAAACTGTTTTTT | CASSEAGRRNEKLFF